This is a list of T cell receptor beta chains from one sample in a study of blood T cells in healthy people across ages. MiXCR, run by TCRdb on the 5' RACE reads, gives a single entry per CDR3 protein. The data show 1.6 million or so distinct CDR3 sequences, roughly 32% seen once. The sample comprised blood. The receptors stem from a woman aged 25 to 39 in good health. CDR3s include the opening cysteine and the closing phenylalanine or tryptophan. D genes are given only for firm matches. Rows give clone size only sometimes, using once, few, many, or a class for an expanded clone.

clone size | J gene | V gene | D gene | CDR3 DNA | CDR3 protein
. | TRBJ2-3 | TRBV20-1 | . | TGCAGTGCTAGTAAACTAGCAGATACGCAGTATTTT | CSASKLADTQYF
few | TRBJ1-6 | TRBV6-2/TRBV6-3 | . | TGTGCCAGCAGCCCGCCCGAGGGGTATGGACCCCTCCACTTT | CASSPPEGYGPLHF
few | TRBJ2-2 | TRBV6-4 | . | TGTGCCAGCAGTGTCCAATTCAGGGGCGCGAACACCGGGGAGCTGTTTTTT | CASSVQFRGANTGELFF
. | TRBJ2-3 | TRBV20-1 | TRBD2 | TGCAGTGCTAGATACCTAGCGGGGGGCGGTACAGATACGCAGTATTTT | CSARYLAGGGTDTQYF
. | TRBJ2-3 | TRBV5-1 | . | TGCGCCAGCAGCTTGGAGTGGCGGGGCCCAGATACGCAGTATTTT | CASSLEWRGPDTQYF
few | TRBJ2-7 | TRBV10-3 | TRBD2 | TGTGCCATCAGCGCCAGCGGGAACTACGAGCAGTACTTC | CAISASGNYEQYF
few | TRBJ2-3 | TRBV24-1 | . | TGTGCCACCAGTGGCCTAGCTCGAGATACGCAGTATTTT | CATSGLARDTQYF
. | TRBJ1-4 | TRBV20-1 | . | TGCAGTGCTTCCTTGGTTGGGAACGAAAAACTGTTTTTT | CSASLVGNEKLFF
. | TRBJ2-7 | TRBV27 | . | TGTGCCAGCAGTTTATCGGGGGGTGAGAAAACCTACGAGCAGTACTTC | CASSLSGGEKTYEQYF
. | TRBJ1-1 | TRBV20-1 | . | TGCAGTGCTAGAGATGGGGGATTGAACACTGAAGCTTTCTTT | CSARDGGLNTEAFF
. | TRBJ2-1 | TRBV5-1 | TRBD2 | TGCGCCAGCAGCTGGGCGGCTAGCGGGAGTCAAAATGAGCAGTTCTTC | CASSWAASGSQNEQFF
many | TRBJ2-7 | TRBV28 | . | TGTGCGGCAGCGGGTTACGAGCAGTACTTC | CAAAGYEQYF
. | TRBJ2-1 | TRBV2 | TRBD1 | TGTGCCAGCAAAGGGGACAGTGTGTATGAGCAGTTCTTC | CASKGDSVYEQFF
few | TRBJ1-2 | TRBV7-2 | . | TGTGCCAGCAGCTTAGGGGTCGGTAGGGGGACGGCTCTAGATGGCTACACCTTC | CASSLGVGRGTALDGYTF
. | TRBJ1-4 | TRBV29-1 | . | TGCAGCGTTGAACTATCTGAAAAACTGTTTTTT | CSVELSEKLFF
. | TRBJ1-5 | TRBV3-1 | TRBD1 | TGTGCCAGCAGCCCGGGAAGGGGGCGCGTGGGCAATCAGCCCCAGCATTTT | CASSPGRGRVGNQPQHF
. | TRBJ2-2 | TRBV15 | . | TGTGCTACCAGGGGCAGCGGGGAGCTGTTTTTT | CATRGSGELFF
. | TRBJ2-7 | TRBV5-1 | TRBD1 | TGCGCCAGCAGCGCGTTGCGTGGACAGGGGGCAAGGAACGAGCAGTACTTC | CASSALRGQGARNEQYF
few | TRBJ1-2 | TRBV29-1 | TRBD1 | TGCAGCGTGGGGGACAGGGTGTACGGCTACACCTTC | CSVGDRVYGYTF
many | TRBJ2-3 | TRBV20-1 | . | TGCAGTGCTAGGTCGCCCCTGGGAGATACGCAGTATTTT | CSARSPLGDTQYF
. | TRBJ2-3 | TRBV9 | . | TGTGCCAGCAGCCCCTCCGGGTCCCTCACAGATGCGCAGTATTTT | CASSPSGSLTDAQYF
once | TRBJ2-5 | TRBV5-4 | . | TGTGCCAGCAGTTCAACACGGGGGCTAAGGGAGACCCAGTACTTC | CASSSTRGLRETQYF
few | TRBJ2-7 | TRBV12-3/TRBV12-4 | TRBD2 | TGTGCCAGCAGACGCACGGGACTATCCTACGAGCAGTACTTC | CASRRTGLSYEQYF
few | TRBJ2-1 | TRBV5-6 | . | TGTGCCAGCAGCTTGGACCGGTCTGCGTGGAATGAGCAGTTCTTC | CASSLDRSAWNEQFF
few | TRBJ1-1 | TRBV29-1 | . | TGCAGCGTTGTTGCTAATAGGGGGAACACTGAAGCTTTCTTT | CSVVANRGNTEAFF